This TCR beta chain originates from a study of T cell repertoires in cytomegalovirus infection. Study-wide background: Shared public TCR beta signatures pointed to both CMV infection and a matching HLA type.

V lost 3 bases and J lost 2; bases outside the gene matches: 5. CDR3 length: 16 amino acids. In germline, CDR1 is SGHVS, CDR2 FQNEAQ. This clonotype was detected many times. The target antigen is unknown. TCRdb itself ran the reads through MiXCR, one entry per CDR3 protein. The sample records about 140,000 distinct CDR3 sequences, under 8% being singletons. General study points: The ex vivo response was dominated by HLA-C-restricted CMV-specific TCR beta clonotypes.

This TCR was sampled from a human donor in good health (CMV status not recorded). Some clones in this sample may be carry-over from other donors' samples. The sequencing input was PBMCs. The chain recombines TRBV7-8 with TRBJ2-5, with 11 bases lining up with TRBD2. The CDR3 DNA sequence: TGTGCCAGCAGCTTTAGGCTAGCGGGGGGACAAGAGACCCAGTACTTC. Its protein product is CASSFRLAGGQETQYF.